This section outlines one T cell receptor beta chain sequence together with its context. Assay: immunoSEQ multiplex PCR; the TCRdb copy retains only in-frame clones and omits some. Of about 36,000 clones listed, roughly 91% are singletons. The data stem from a study of T cell changes during pregnancy in multiple sclerosis. The receptor's source is a female donor with multiple sclerosis, enrolled in a pregnancy study. The sequences come from CD4+ T cells from peripheral blood mononuclear cells, collected in the first trimester of pregnancy.

DNA of the CDR3: TGTGCCAGCAGTTTGGTAACGAGGCGAGGCTACACCTTC. Protein product: CASSLVTRRGYTF. This chain joins TRBV28 and TRBJ1-2, with D hard to call. Germline values: CDR1 MDHEN, CDR2 SYDVKM. The CDR3 is 13 residues long. V lost 3 bases and J lost 8, with 13 bases in between.